This T cell receptor (beta chain) appears in the sequencing data of a study of glioma-infiltrating T cells after dendritic cell vaccination. Study in general: Patients had newly diagnosed or recurrent glioblastoma and received dendritic cell vaccines.

Time point reported: after dendritic cell vaccination, including at tumor progression/relapse. All glioblastoma patients lacked an isocitrate dehydrogenase mutation. Trimming removed 2 bases from V and 4 bases from J, with 12 bases in between. The CDR3 runs to 13 residues. The germline V gene has CDR1 GTSNPN and CDR2 SVGIG (reference sequence). Up to 2 ug genomic DNA was used for TCRB CDR3 amplification. Repertoires were generated with immunoSEQ multiplex PCR, while TCRdb's copy carries only in-frame clones and drops some. The data show 85,000 to 100,000 clones, more than 70% seen once. The sample in question was blood, obtained after dendritic cell vaccination. The TCR sequence derives from a human donor with glioblastoma. J is TRBJ2-7 and V is TRBV30; D is perhaps TRBD2 (6 bases). The CDR3 here is CAWSTGERYEQYF. DNA of the CDR3: TGTGCCTGGAGTACGGGAGAAAGGTACGAGCAGTACTTC.